The text below deals with one T cell receptor beta chain. Antigen unknown. This specimen belongs to a study of T cells and Merkel cell carcinoma outcomes. The study's findings and limits: Reportedly, T-cell repertoire with density predicts Merkel cell carcinoma outcomes.

Measured with immunoSEQ multiplex PCR; TCRdb has only the in-frame clones, and not every one. Of around 6,400 clones in the sample, 65% to 80% were seen once. This TCR was sampled from a human donor with Merkel cell carcinoma. Some clones in this sample may be carry-over from other donors' samples. Sequenced sample: tumor tissue from Merkel cell carcinoma.

CDR3 region: CAWVRAYSGNTIYF. In DNA form, the CDR3 reads TGTGCCTGGGTCCGGGCCTACTCTGGAAACACCATATATTTT. V and J are TRBV30 and TRBJ1-3, with D uncertain. CDR3 size: 14 residues. The germline V gene encodes CDR1 GTSNPN and CDR2 SVGIG (reference sequence). V shed 5 bases and J shed 0 bases, with 11 bases lying between them.